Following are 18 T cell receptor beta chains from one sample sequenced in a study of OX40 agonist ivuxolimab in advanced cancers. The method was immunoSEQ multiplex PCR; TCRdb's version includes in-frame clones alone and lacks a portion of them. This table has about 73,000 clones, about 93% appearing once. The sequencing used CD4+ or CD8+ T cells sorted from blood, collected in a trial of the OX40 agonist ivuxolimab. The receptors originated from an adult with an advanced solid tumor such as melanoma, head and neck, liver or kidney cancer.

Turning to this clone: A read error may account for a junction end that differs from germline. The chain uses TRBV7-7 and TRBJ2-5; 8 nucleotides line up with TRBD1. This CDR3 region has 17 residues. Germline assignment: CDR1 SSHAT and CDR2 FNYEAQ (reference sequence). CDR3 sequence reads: CASSLAVTGAAQETQYF. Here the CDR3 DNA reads TGTGCTAGCAGCTTAGCTGTGACAGGGGCGGCACAAGAGACCCAGTACTTC.

CDR3 bases: TGTGCCAGCAAGATAACAGGGGTTAATGAAAAACTGTTTTTT. Encoded protein: CASKITGVNEKLFF. The J gene is TRBJ1-4, the V gene TRBV27; 7 bases agree with TRBD1. Per the germline V gene, CDR1 is MNHEY and CDR2 is SMNVEV (reference sequence). The V and J ends lost 7 bases and 4 bases, in that order; junction bases with no gene match: 6. This CDR3 has 14 residues. The full variable domain, with the rest looked up from reference TRBV27 and TRBJ1-4, is EAQVTQNPRYLITVTGKKLTVTCSQNMNHEYMSWYRQDPGLGLRQIYYSMNVEVTDKGDVPEGYKVSRKEKRNFPLILESPSPNQTSLYFCASKITGVNEKLFFGSGTQLSVL.

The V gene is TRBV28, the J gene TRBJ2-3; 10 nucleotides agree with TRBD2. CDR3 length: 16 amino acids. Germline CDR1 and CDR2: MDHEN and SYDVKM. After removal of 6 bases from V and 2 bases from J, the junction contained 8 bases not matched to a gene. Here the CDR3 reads CASSSRLAGSTDTQYF. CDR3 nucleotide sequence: TGTGCCAGCAGCAGCAGACTAGCGGGCTCCACAGATACGCAGTATTTT.

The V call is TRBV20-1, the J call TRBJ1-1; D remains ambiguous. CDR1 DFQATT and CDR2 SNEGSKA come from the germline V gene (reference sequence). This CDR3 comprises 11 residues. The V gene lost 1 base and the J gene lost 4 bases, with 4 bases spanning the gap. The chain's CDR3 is CSARGPTEAFF. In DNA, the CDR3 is TGCAGTGCTAGAGGTCCCACTGAAGCTTTCTTT.

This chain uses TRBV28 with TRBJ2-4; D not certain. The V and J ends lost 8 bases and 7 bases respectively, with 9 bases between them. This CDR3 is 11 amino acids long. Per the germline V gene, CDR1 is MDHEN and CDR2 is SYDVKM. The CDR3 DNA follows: TGTGCCAGCGCTGTCCGGAACATTCAGTACTTC. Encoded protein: CASAVRNIQYF.

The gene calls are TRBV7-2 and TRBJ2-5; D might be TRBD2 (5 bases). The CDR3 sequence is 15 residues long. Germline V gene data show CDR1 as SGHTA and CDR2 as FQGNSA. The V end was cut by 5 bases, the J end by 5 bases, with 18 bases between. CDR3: CASSPPGRGGETQYF. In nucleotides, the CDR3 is TGTGCCAGCAGCCCACCTGGCCGGGGTGGGGAGACCCAGTACTTC.

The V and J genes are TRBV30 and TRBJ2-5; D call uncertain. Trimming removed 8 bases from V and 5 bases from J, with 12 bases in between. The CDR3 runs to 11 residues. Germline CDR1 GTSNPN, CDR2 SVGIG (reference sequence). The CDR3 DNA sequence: TGTGCCCGTCAGTCCGTGGAGACCCAGTACTTC. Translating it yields CARQSVETQYF.

The CDR3 is CASSLSRGRTDTQYF. The CDR3 region has the DNA TGTGCCAGCAGTTTATCGCGCGGGAGGACAGATACGCAGTATTTT. This chain connects TRBV27 to TRBJ2-3, with 8 bases matching TRBD2. The ends lost 0 bases at V and 3 bases at J; junction bases unmatched: 2. Germline V CDR1 and CDR2: MNHEY, SMNVEV (reference sequence). This CDR3 has 15 residues.

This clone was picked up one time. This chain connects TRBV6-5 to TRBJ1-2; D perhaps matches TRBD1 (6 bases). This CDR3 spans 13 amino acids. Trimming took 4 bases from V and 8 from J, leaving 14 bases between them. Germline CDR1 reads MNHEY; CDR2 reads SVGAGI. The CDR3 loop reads CASSSRTERGYTF. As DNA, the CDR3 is TGTGCCAGCAGTTCTCGGACAGAGAGGGGCTACACCTTC.

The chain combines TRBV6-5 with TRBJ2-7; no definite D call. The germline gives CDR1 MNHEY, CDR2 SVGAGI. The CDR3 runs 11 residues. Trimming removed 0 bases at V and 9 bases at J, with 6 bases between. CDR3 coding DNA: TGTGCCAGCAGTTACTCGAAAAGGCAGTACTTC. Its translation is CASSYSKRQYF.

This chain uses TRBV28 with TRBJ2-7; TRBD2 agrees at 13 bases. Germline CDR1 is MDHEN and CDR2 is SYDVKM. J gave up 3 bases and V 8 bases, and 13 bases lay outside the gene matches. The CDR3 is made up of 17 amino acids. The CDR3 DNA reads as TGTGCCAGCCTTTCCCCCCGGGGACTAGCGGGACACTACGAGCAGTACTTC. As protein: CASLSPRGLAGHYEQYF. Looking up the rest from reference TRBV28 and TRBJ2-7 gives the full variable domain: DVKVTQSSRYLVKRTGEKVFLECVQDMDHENMFWYRQDPGLGLRLIYFSYDVKMKEKGDIPEGYSVSREKKERFSLILESASTNQTSMYLCASLSPRGLAGHYEQYFGPGTRLTVT.

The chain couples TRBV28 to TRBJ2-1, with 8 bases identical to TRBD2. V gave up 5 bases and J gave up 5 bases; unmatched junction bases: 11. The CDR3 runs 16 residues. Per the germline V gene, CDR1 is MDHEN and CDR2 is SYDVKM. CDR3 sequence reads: CASSPPGSGKNNEQFF. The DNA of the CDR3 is TGTGCCAGCAGTCCCCCGGGTAGCGGGAAAAACAATGAGCAGTTCTTC.

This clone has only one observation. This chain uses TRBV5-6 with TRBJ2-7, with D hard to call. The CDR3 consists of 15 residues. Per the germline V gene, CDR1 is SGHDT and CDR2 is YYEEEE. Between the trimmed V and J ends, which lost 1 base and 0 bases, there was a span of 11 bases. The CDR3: CASSLRSVSSYEQYF. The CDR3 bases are TGTGCCAGCAGCTTGAGATCCGTAAGCTCCTACGAGCAGTACTTC. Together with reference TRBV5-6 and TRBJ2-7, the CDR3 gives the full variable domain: DAGVTQSPTHLIKTRGQQVTLRCSPKSGHDTVSWYQQALGQGPQFIFQYYEEEERQRGNFPDRFSGHQFPNYSSELNVNALLLGDSALYLCASSLRSVSSYEQYFGPGTRLTVT.

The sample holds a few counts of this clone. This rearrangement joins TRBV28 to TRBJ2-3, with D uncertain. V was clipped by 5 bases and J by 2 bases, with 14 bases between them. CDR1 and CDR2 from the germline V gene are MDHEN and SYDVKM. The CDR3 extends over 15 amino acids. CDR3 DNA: TGTGCCAGCAGTCGGGCGGACGTCTCCACAGATACGCAGTATTTT. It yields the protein CASSRADVSTDTQYF.

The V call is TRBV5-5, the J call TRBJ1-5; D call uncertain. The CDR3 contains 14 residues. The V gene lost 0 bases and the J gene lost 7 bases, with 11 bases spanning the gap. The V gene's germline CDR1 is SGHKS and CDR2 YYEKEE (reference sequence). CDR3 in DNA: TGTGCCAGCAGCTTGGTGGCAGGTGGCCAGCCCCAGCATTTT. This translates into CASSLVAGGQPQHF.

The DNA of the CDR3 is TGTGCCAGCAGTCCACTCGCCGGGACCCCGGGGGAAAAACTGTTTTTT. This translates into CASSPLAGTPGEKLFF. The V call is TRBV28, the J call TRBJ1-4; D is perhaps TRBD1 (5 bases). Looked up from germline, CDR1 is MDHEN and CDR2 is SYDVKM. The CDR3 runs 16 residues. Trimming took off 5 bases at V and 8 bases at J, with 21 bases between the two ends.

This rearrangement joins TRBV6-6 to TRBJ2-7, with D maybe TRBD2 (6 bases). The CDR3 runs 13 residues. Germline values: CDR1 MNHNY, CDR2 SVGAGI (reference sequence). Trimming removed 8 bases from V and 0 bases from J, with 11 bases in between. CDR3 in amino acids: CASLSGGSYEQYF. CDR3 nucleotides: TGTGCCAGCCTTTCCGGGGGCTCCTACGAGCAGTACTTC.

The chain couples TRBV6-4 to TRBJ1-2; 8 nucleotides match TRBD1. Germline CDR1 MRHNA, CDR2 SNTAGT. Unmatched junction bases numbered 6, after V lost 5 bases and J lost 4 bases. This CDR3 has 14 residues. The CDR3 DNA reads TGTGCCAGCAGTCCGGACAGGGCTGGCTATGGCTACACCTTC. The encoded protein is CASSPDRAGYGYTF.